The 30 T cell receptor beta chains below all came from one sample that was sequenced in a study of T cells in localized non-small cell lung cancer. Profiled with immunoSEQ multiplex PCR; TCRdb holds only in-frame clones, not every one. The profile shows under 150,000 clones, about 90% of them singletons. The starting material was peripheral blood, obtained before any cancer treatment. The receptors here all came from a female donor older than 55 with stage I lung adenocarcinoma.

The chain is built from TRBV11-2 and TRBJ2-1; 7 nucleotides agree with TRBD1. Germline CDR1 reads SGHAT; CDR2 reads FQNNGV. Trimming took 6 bases from V and 0 from J; bases not matched to a gene: 5. The CDR3 is 15 amino acids. CDR3 loop: CASRKGTVSYNEQFF. CDR3 DNA: TGTGCCAGCAGGAAAGGGACAGTCTCCTACAATGAGCAGTTCTTC.

The rearrangement links TRBV10-2 to TRBJ2-1; 8 bases fit TRBD2. The CDR3 has 20 residues. With 2 bases clipped from V and 0 bases from J, the junction kept 15 bases outside the gene matches. The germline V gene has CDR1 WSHSY and CDR2 SAAADI. The CDR3 is CASSERRKAGDLSSYNEQFF. CDR3 DNA: TGCGCCAGCAGTGAGAGGAGGAAAGCGGGGGATCTTAGCTCCTACAATGAGCAGTTCTTC.

This clone was detected only once. The chain carries TRBV11-2 and TRBJ1-2, with TRBD1 matching 8 bases. From germline, CDR1 is SGHAT and CDR2 FQNNGV. V lost 1 base to trimming and J lost 8 bases; unmatched junction nucleotides: 6. The CDR3 runs 14 residues. The chain's CDR3 is CASSLGTGYFGYTF. The CDR3 nucleotides read TGTGCCAGCAGCTTAGGGACAGGGTATTTCGGCTACACCTTC.

This chain uses TRBV28 with TRBJ1-5, with a weak D call TRBD1 (6 bases). There are 18 residues in the CDR3. Trimming took off 4 bases at V and 0 bases at J, with 19 bases between the two ends. Germline loops: CDR1 MDHEN, CDR2 SYDVKM. The CDR3 region has the DNA TGTGCCAGCAGTTCACAGGGTTTAGGGACCTATAGCAATCAGCCCCAGCATTTT. Translation gives CASSSQGLGTYSNQPQHF.

The gene calls are TRBV21-1 and TRBJ2-7; the table calls TRBD2, which could not be checked here. TRBV21-1 is an annotated pseudogene. This CDR3 is 15 amino acids long. CDR3 sequence (DNA): TGTGCCAGCAGCAAAAGCGGGAGGTGCCTCTACGAGCAGTACTTC. Translation: CASSKSGRCLYEQYF.

The gene calls are TRBV2 and TRBJ2-3, with D perhaps matching TRBD2 (6 bases). The germline gives CDR1 SNHLY, CDR2 FYNNEI. The V gene lost 3 bases and the J gene lost 2 bases, with 6 bases spanning the gap. The CDR3 extends over 13 amino acids. The CDR3 here is CASSEDYTDTQYF. The CDR3 DNA reads as TGTGCCAGCAGTGAGGACTACACAGATACGCAGTATTTT.

The J gene is TRBJ2-3, the V gene TRBV7-9; 10 bases match TRBD2. CDR3 length: 12 amino acids. From germline, CDR1 is SEHNR and CDR2 FQNEAQ (reference sequence). The CDR3 DNA follows: TGTTCTACTAGCGGGAACACAGATACGCAGTATTTT. Its protein is CSTSGNTDTQYF.

The chain combines TRBV28 with TRBJ2-7; TRBD1 aligns across 8 bases. Germline V gene sequence: CDR1 MDHEN, CDR2 SYDVKM. The CDR3 covers 13 residues. Unmatched junction bases numbered 6, after V lost 6 bases and J lost 5 bases. CDR3 nucleotide sequence: TGTGCCAGCAGATTGACAGGGGCGCACGAGCAGTACTTC. It encodes CASRLTGAHEQYF.

This rearrangement joins TRBV4-1 to TRBJ1-1; D is unclear. V was cut by 4 bases and J by 0 bases, with 12 bases left in between. The CDR3 covers 15 residues. Germline V gene data show CDR1 as MGHRA and CDR2 as YSYEKL. Here the CDR3 reads CASSLSQSLNTEAFF. CDR3 in DNA: TGCGCCAGCAGCCTATCCCAATCCTTGAACACTGAAGCTTTCTTT.

To note about this clone: At one boundary the junction diverges from the germline segment, which might be a read error. The chain is built from TRBV2 and TRBJ1-2; D is uncertain. CDR3 length equals 14 residues. Looked up from germline, CDR1 is SNHLY and CDR2 is FYNNEI. CDR3 residues: CASSEVPTPTQTPF. CDR3 DNA: TGTGCCAGCAGTGAAGTCCCCACCCCGACTCAAACCCCCTTC.

This clone was seen just once. This CDR3 is also generated by other DNA sequences in the sample. This rearrangement joins TRBV5-1 to TRBJ2-5, with D possibly being TRBD2 (5 bases). V was pared by 0 bases and J by 1 base, with 10 bases between. The CDR3 runs to 15 residues. CDR1 is SGHRS and CDR2 is YFSETQ in the germline V gene. The CDR3 region is CASSLGSGGQETQYF. The CDR3 bases are TGCGCCAGCAGCTTGGGCAGCGGAGGCCAAGAGACCCAGTACTTC.

This chain's CDR3 is CASSREQGGSFNEKLFF. The CDR3 bases are TGTGCCAGCAGTAGGGAACAGGGAGGATCGTTTAATGAAAAACTGTTTTTT. The chain employs TRBV2 and TRBJ1-4; D might be TRBD1 (6 bases). Germline V gene lookup returns CDR1 SNHLY and CDR2 FYNNEI. The CDR3 spans 17 residues. Trimming cost V 5 bases and J 4 bases, with 20 bases left between them.

The chain couples TRBV29-1 to TRBJ1-1; a weak D match, TRBD1 (6 bases). Germline CDR1 is SQVTM and CDR2 is ANQGSEA. Trimming cost V 7 bases and J 1 base, with 13 bases left between them. This CDR3 spans 13 amino acids. The CDR3 here is CSGVGGSNTEAFF. The CDR3 region has the DNA TGCAGCGGTGTGGGGGGCTCGAACACTGAAGCTTTCTTT.

This sequence joins TRBV2 and TRBJ2-3; maybe TRBD1 (6 bases). V was cut by 3 bases and J by 2 bases, with 12 bases left in between. The CDR3 has 15 amino acids. The germline gives CDR1 SNHLY, CDR2 FYNNEI. As DNA, the CDR3 is TGTGCCAGCAGTGATCGGGCAGGGGTCACAGATACGCAGTATTTT. Translation: CASSDRAGVTDTQYF.

A remark on this clone: Distinct nucleotide sequences in the sample also encode this CDR3. The chain combines TRBV19 with TRBJ1-2, with a possible D match to TRBD1 (6 bases). CDR3 length: 13 residues. CDR1 is LNHDA and CDR2 is SQIVND in the germline V gene (reference sequence). V shed 1 base and J shed 5 bases, with 8 bases lying between them. CDR3 nucleotides: TGTGCCAGTAGTATAGGCAGGGGTTATGGCTACACCTTC. This encodes CASSIGRGYGYTF.

CDR3 nucleotide sequence: TGTGCCAGCAGTTTATCGGGCCCGACGGGCCTAGGATTCGGCAATGAGCAGTTCTTC. This translates into CASSLSGPTGLGFGNEQFF. This chain links TRBV27 with TRBJ2-1, with D uncertain. This CDR3 region has 19 residues. Germline V CDR1 and CDR2: MNHEY, SMNVEV (reference sequence). V lost 0 bases, J lost 6 bases, and 24 bases lay in between.

The chain links TRBV18 to TRBJ2-6; D uncertain. CDR1 is KGHSH and CDR2 is LQKENI in the germline V gene. CDR3 length: 16 residues. V lost 2 bases, J lost 0 bases, and 8 bases lay in between. The CDR3 is CASSPRPLSGANVLTF. DNA of the CDR3: TGTGCCAGCTCACCAAGGCCGCTCTCTGGGGCCAACGTCCTGACTTTC.

The chain is built from TRBV25-1 and TRBJ2-5; TRBD1 matches at 9 bases. There are 14 residues in the CDR3. Losses at the gene ends were 8 bases for V and 7 bases for J; bases not matched to a gene: 11. Germline CDR1 is MGHDK and CDR2 is SYGVNS. CDR3 in DNA: TGTGCCAGCGGTAGACAGGGGGGATCGGGGACCCAGTACTTC. Translated, it gives CASGRQGGSGTQYF.

The gene calls are TRBV7-9 and TRBJ2-2; no clear D. CDR1 is SEHNR, CDR2 FQNEAQ, per germline (reference sequence). V lost 6 bases and J 1 base, leaving 3 bases between the germline ends. The CDR3 runs 12 residues. This chain's CDR3 is CASSMNTGELFF. In nucleotides, the CDR3 is TGTGCCAGCAGTATGAACACCGGGGAGCTGTTTTTT. The full variable domain, with the rest looked up from reference TRBV7-9 and TRBJ2-2, is DTGVSQNPRHKITKRGQNVTFRCDPISEHNRLYWYRQTLGQGPEFLTYFQNEAQLEKSRLLSDRFSAERPKGSFSTLEIQRTEQGDSAMYLCASSMNTGELFFGEGSRLTVL.

The genes are TRBV7-3 and TRBJ2-2; D is uncertain. Trimming shortened V by 0 bases and J by 4 bases, and 12 bases separated the two germline ends. The CDR3 totals 16 residues. The germline V gene encodes CDR1 SGHTA and CDR2 FQGTGA. The CDR3 DNA follows: TGTGCCAGCAGCTTAACATCGTGGGGTGGCACCGGGGAGCTGTTTTTT. Encoded protein: CASSLTSWGGTGELFF.

The chain carries TRBV7-9 and TRBJ1-2; a possible D gene is TRBD1 (6 bases). Trimming left V 1 base short and J 1 base short, with 10 bases between. The CDR3 is 15 residues long. Looked up from germline, CDR1 is SEHNR and CDR2 is FQNEAQ (reference sequence). CDR3 protein: CASSLDRAFNYGYTF. CDR3 DNA: TGTGCCAGCAGCTTAGACAGGGCCTTTAACTATGGCTACACCTTC. The full variable domain, its missing parts supplied by reference TRBV7-9 and TRBJ1-2, is DTGVSQNPRHKITKRGQNVTFRCDPISEHNRLYWYRQTLGQGPEFLTYFQNEAQLEKSRLLSDRFSAERPKGSFSTLEIQRTEQGDSAMYLCASSLDRAFNYGYTFGSGTRLTVV.

The chain employs TRBV5-5 and TRBJ2-2; unclear D gene. The germline CDR1 and CDR2 sequences are SGHKS and YYEKEE (reference sequence). This CDR3 region has 15 residues. Deletions cut 2 bases from V and 2 bases from J, with 10 bases between. CDR3 loop: CASSFSLLNTGELFF. For the CDR3, the DNA is TGTGCCAGCAGCTTCTCACTACTAAACACCGGGGAGCTGTTTTTT.

This chain uses TRBV20-1 with TRBJ2-4, with D possibly TRBD2 on 6 matching bases. CDR1 is DFQATT, CDR2 SNEGSKA, per germline (reference sequence). The CDR3 consists of 11 residues. Trimming took off 7 bases at V and 7 bases at J, with 11 bases between the two ends. CDR3 nucleotide sequence: TGCAGTGTGGAGGGTTGGAACATTCAGTACTTC. This sequence encodes CSVEGWNIQYF.

V usage is TRBV10-1 and J usage is TRBJ2-3; 7 nucleotides line up with TRBD2. With 6 bases clipped from V and 6 bases from J, the junction kept 12 bases outside the gene matches. The germline CDR1 and CDR2 sequences are WNHNN and SYGVQD (reference sequence). This CDR3 spans 15 amino acids. CDR3 bases: TGCGCCAGCAGAGCTACTAGCGCGCTAACGGATACGCAGTATTTT. Its translation is CASRATSALTDTQYF.

In this sample, this clone turned up once. This chain connects TRBV2 to TRBJ2-3; D is undetermined. The CDR3 sequence is 14 residues long. Between the trimmed V and J ends, which lost 1 base and 2 bases, there was a span of 7 bases. The germline V gene has CDR1 SNHLY and CDR2 FYNNEI. Here the CDR3 DNA reads TGTGCCAGCAGTGAAGGGGGATCCACAGATACGCAGTATTTT. Its protein is CASSEGGSTDTQYF.

The chain carries TRBV29-1 and TRBJ1-4; D is unresolved. The V gene lost 4 bases and the J gene lost 7 bases, with 16 bases spanning the gap. CDR1 SQVTM and CDR2 ANQGSEA come from the germline V gene. CDR3 length equals 14 residues. The CDR3 DNA is TGCAGCGTTGTGGAGGAATTAGATGGTGAAAAACTGTTTTTT. Protein sequence: CSVVEELDGEKLFF.

The V call is TRBV11-2, the J call TRBJ2-6; no reliable D call. Germline CDR1 SGHAT, CDR2 FQNNGV. The ends were cut back, 5 bases at V and 3 bases at J, with 17 bases in the middle. This CDR3 has 17 amino acids. The CDR3 DNA reads as TGTGCCAGCAGCGCCTTGAGAGGAGCTCTTGGGGCCAACGTCCTGACTTTC. Its protein product is CASSALRGALGANVLTF.

For this clone: One base away lies a much larger clone, so this may be a sequencing read error. In the same sample, other DNA sequences code for this CDR3. CDR3 bases: TGTGCCAGCAGTTTCTCTAGCTACGAGCAGTACTTC. It codes for CASSFSSYEQYF. This chain links TRBV28 with TRBJ2-7; D gene ambiguous. The V and J ends lost 3 bases and 3 bases respectively, with 6 bases between them. Germline V CDR1 and CDR2: MDHEN, SYDVKM. The length of the CDR3 is 12 residues.

This clone appeared a single time. The rearrangement joins TRBV9 to TRBJ2-3; D remains ambiguous. Trimming removed 4 bases from V and 7 bases from J, with 16 bases in between. Germline CDR1 and CDR2: SGDLS and YYNGEE. The CDR3 contains 14 residues. CDR3 bases: TGTGCCAGCAGCCTCCGGGCAGAAGGAAATACGCAGTATTTT. Residues: CASSLRAEGNTQYF. The full variable domain, in which reference TRBV9 and TRBJ2-3 provide the parts outside the CDR3, is DSGVTQTPKHLITATGQRVTLRCSPRSGDLSVYWYQQSLDQGLQFLIQYYNGEERAKGNILERFSAQQFPDLHSELNLSSLELGDSALYFCASSLRAEGNTQYFGPGTRLTVL.

The chain carries TRBV5-1 and TRBJ2-1; D is tentatively TRBD1 or TRBD2 (5 bases each). Germline CDR1 SGHRS, CDR2 YFSETQ. There are 16 residues in the CDR3. The germline V and J ends were trimmed by 0 bases and 10 bases, with 20 bases remaining between them. CDR3 in DNA: TGCGCCAGCAGCTTGGAGGGCGGAGTCCAGGGAGCGGAGCAGTTCTTC. Translating it yields CASSLEGGVQGAEQFF.